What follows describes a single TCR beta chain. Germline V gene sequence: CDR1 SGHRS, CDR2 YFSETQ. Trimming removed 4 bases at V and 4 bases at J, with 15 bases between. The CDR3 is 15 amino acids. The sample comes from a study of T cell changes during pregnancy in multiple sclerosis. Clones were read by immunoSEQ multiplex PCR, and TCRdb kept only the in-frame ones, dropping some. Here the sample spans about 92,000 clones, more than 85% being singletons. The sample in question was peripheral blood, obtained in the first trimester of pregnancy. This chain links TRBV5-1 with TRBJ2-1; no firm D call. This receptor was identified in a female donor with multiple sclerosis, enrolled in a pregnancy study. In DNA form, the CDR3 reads TGCGCCAGCAGCGCGGAATATCCAGAGTACAATGAGCAGTTCTTC. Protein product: CASSAEYPEYNEQFF.